What follows is one T cell receptor (beta chain) and its context. Its antigen is still unknown. The record originates from a study of cytomegalovirus exposure and HLA in healthy donors. The PCR employed 60 Vbeta primers together with 13 Jbeta primers. Sequenced by immunoSEQ multiplex PCR; TCRdb stores in-frame clones only, minus some. This table holds about 170,000 clones, 65% to 75% found once. General observations from the study: Per a later analysis, HLA-associated TCR beta chains showed more clonal expansion than other, equally common TCR beta chains. 150 to 200 TCR beta chains were listed as cytomegalovirus-associated. Among TCR sequences, most were rare, though some public TCRs appeared in many donors. A reported reduction in N-insertions relative to the roughly 670-donor mean was seen in an Asian-associated ancestry cluster in a later analysis.

The germline gives CDR1 SEHNR, CDR2 FQNEAQ (reference sequence). The CDR3 length is 15 residues. This TCR was recovered from a girl aged 5 to 17 in good health and CMV-seronegative. Sequencing used PBMCs. This chain uses TRBV7-9 with TRBJ2-2; the match to TRBD1 covers 9 bases. CDR3 in DNA: TGTGCTCGCGACCGGGACAGGGTGAACACCGGGGAGCTGTTTTTT. Translating it yields CARDRDRVNTGELFF.